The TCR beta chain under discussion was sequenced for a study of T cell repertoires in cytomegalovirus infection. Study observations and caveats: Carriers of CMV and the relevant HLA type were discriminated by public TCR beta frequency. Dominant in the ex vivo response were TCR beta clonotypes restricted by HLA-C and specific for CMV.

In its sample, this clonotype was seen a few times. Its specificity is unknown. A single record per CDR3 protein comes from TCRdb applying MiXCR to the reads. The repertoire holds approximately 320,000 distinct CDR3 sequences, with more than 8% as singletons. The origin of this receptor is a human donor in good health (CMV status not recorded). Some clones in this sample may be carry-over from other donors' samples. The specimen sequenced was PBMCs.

CDR3 nucleotides: TGTGCCAGCAGTTACTCGGGGCAGGATACGGCAACGGGCACTGAAGCTTTCTTT. It specifies CASSYSGQDTATGTEAFF. This chain uses TRBV6-2 or TRBV6-3 with TRBJ1-1, with a weak D call TRBD1 (5 bases). The germline V gene encodes CDR1 MNHEY and CDR2 SVGEGT. V lost 0 bases, J lost 4 bases, and 21 bases lay in between. This CDR3 has 18 residues.